The 21 T cell receptor beta chains presented below share a single source sample, sequenced in a study of CXCR3-negative and CXCR3-positive naive CD8 T cells (dated by TCRdb to between 2017 and 2020). Broad study findings and their caveats: Compared with CXCR3-negative naive cells, CXCR3-positive naive cells had TRB CDR3s with higher hydrophobicity (lower Kidera factor 4), lower energy, and higher strength and volume indices.

For these receptors, no antigen is known. The instrument given in TCRdb is NextSeq 550. The Human TCR Profiling Kit (MiLaboratory) was used to make UMI-labeled 5' RACE TRB cDNA libraries. Following reprocessing of the reads by TCRdb, the data hold one row per CDR3 protein sequence and no DNA is available. This sample's listing comprises roughly 65,000 distinct CDR3 sequences. Jointly, the top ten make up roughly 0.74% of the sample. The sample consisted of naive CXCR3+ CD8+ T cells from blood. The cell subset or site label here, explained by the study, means: CD45RO-CCR7+CD27+CD95- naive CD8+ T cells expressing CXCR3 (TNR3+). The origin of the receptors is a human donor in good health. Some clones in this sample may be carry-over from other donors' samples.

The chain links TRBV20-1 to TRBJ2-7; the TRBD1 assignment by TCRdb is unverifiable without DNA. The CDR3 runs 17 residues. Per germline, CDR1 DFQATT and CDR2 SNEGSKA (reference sequence). The CDR3 protein is CSARDPFGQGKTYEQYF.

V usage is TRBV6-5 and J usage is TRBJ1-1; with no DNA, the TCRdb D assignment of TRBD1 cannot be verified. The CDR3 length is 14 residues. Germline values: CDR1 MNHEY, CDR2 SVGAGI. The CDR3 reads CASSLLTGGTEAFF.

The rearrangement links TRBV6-1 to TRBJ1-4; absent DNA, TCRdb's TRBD1 call cannot be checked. The V gene's germline CDR1 is MNHNS and CDR2 SASEGT. The CDR3 length is 14 residues. CDR3 residues: CASQGRGYNEKLFF.

This chain connects TRBV7-6 to TRBJ2-7; TCRdb gives TRBD1 as the D gene, but with no DNA this cannot be confirmed. Germline V gene lookup returns CDR1 SGHVS and CDR2 FNYEAQ. The CDR3 contains 13 residues. CDR3 loop: CASSPGDAYEQYF.

The chain is built from TRBV7-2 and TRBJ1-5; TCRdb's D gene call, TRBD1, goes unchecked for lack of DNA. CDR3 size: 16 residues. Germline assignment: CDR1 SGHTA and CDR2 FQGNSA. CDR3: CASSLVLGTGDQPQHF.

This chain uses TRBV29-1 with TRBJ1-2. Germline-derived CDR1 and CDR2 are SQVTM and ANQGSEA. CDR3 length: 12 amino acids. CDR3 residues: CSVPEGPNGYTF.

The CDR3 loop is CASTRLAGNTGELFF. The genes are TRBV12-3 or TRBV12-4 and TRBJ2-2; no DNA is available, so the TRBD2 call from TCRdb remains unchecked. The CDR3 is made up of 15 amino acids.

The chain joins TRBV10-3 to TRBJ2-1. The CDR3 loop spans 15 amino acids. Germline V gives CDR1 ENHRY, CDR2 SYGVKD. The chain's CDR3 is CAISELGWPYNEQFF.

The chain joins TRBV6-5 to TRBJ2-7; TCRdb's D gene call, TRBD1, goes unchecked for lack of DNA. The V gene's germline CDR1 is MNHEY and CDR2 SVGAGI. The CDR3 length is 16 residues. The CDR3 protein is CASSYERFRGTYEQYF.

The gene calls are TRBV7-6 and TRBJ2-1; without DNA, the TCRdb call of TRBD1 cannot be checked. Germline CDR1 reads SGHVS; CDR2 reads FNYEAQ. The CDR3 consists of 14 residues. CDR3 amino acids: CASSGGRRYNEQFF.

The chain employs TRBV6-2 or TRBV6-3 and TRBJ2-7; checking the TCRdb D call of TRBD2 is not possible without DNA. Germline V gene sequence: CDR1 MNHEY, CDR2 SVGEGT. This CDR3 spans 14 amino acids. This CDR3 is CASSYTSGGYEQYF.

The rearrangement links TRBV7-6 to TRBJ2-2; the D call from TCRdb, TRBD1, cannot be confirmed without DNA. CDR1 and CDR2 (germline): SGHVS, FNYEAQ. The CDR3 runs 13 residues. The CDR3 reads CATLRGVTGELFF.

The chain joins TRBV6-6 to TRBJ2-7; TCRdb's D call, TRBD1, is unchecked because there is no DNA. The V gene's germline CDR1 is MNHNY and CDR2 SVGAGI (reference sequence). The CDR3 consists of 15 residues. The CDR3 here is CASSGQDRGPYEQYF.

This chain joins TRBV20-1 and TRBJ2-7. In germline, CDR1 is DFQATT, CDR2 SNEGSKA (reference sequence). The CDR3 consists of 16 residues. CDR3 region: CSAREVSRMGFYEQYF.

The rearrangement links TRBV5-6 to TRBJ1-1; TCRdb lists TRBD1, though no DNA is available to test this call. The V gene's germline CDR1 is SGHDT and CDR2 YYEEEE. The CDR3 contains 14 residues. The CDR3 loop reads CASSSTAIYTEAFF.

The J gene is TRBJ2-1, the V gene TRBV28; TCRdb indicates TRBD1, and absent DNA this call remains unverified. This CDR3 is 16 amino acids long. In germline, CDR1 is MDHEN, CDR2 SYDVKM. CDR3 protein: CASSPPRQSGVNEQFF. Full variable domain (rest looked up from reference TRBV28 and TRBJ2-1): DVKVTQSSRYLVKRTGEKVFLECVQDMDHENMFWYRQDPGLGLRLIYFSYDVKMKEKGDIPEGYSVSREKKERFSLILESASTNQTSMYLCASSPPRQSGVNEQFFGPGTRLTVL.

V gene TRBV7-2 combines with J gene TRBJ2-7. Germline V gives CDR1 SGHTA, CDR2 FQGNSA. The CDR3 loop spans 12 amino acids. The CDR3 is CASTLMSYEQYF.

The chain employs TRBV14 and TRBJ2-5; the D gene TCRdb calls, TRBD1, cannot be checked with no DNA. The CDR3 has 15 amino acids. Germline CDR1 SGHDN, CDR2 FVKESK. The CDR3 loop reads CASSQDWGDGETQYF.

The chain couples TRBV21-1 to TRBJ1-5; TCRdb proposes TRBD1, but this gene call is untestable without DNA. TRBV21-1 is a pseudogene segment. The CDR3 covers 15 residues. The CDR3 reads CASRDYRDRDQPQHF.

The J gene is TRBJ1-5, the V gene TRBV3-1; TCRdb calls TRBD1, which cannot be checked without DNA. This CDR3 is built from 18 residues. Germline V lookup: CDR1 LGHDT, CDR2 YNNKEL (reference sequence). The CDR3 loop is CASSQNVQGAASNQPQHF.

The chain uses TRBV12-3 or TRBV12-4 and TRBJ1-1. The CDR3 totals 14 residues. The CDR3 sequence: CASSLRGSNTEAFF.